The 8 T cell receptor beta chains presented below share a single source sample, sequenced in a study of metastatic and nonmetastatic thyroid tumors (dated by TCRdb to 2020 to 2022). Before undergoing thyroid surgery, none of the patients had been given any kind of treatment. The library was produced with PCR. TCRdb names Illumina HiSeq 4000 as the instrument used. The public reads were quality trimmed at Q25 with fastp and then assembled into clones with MiXCR by TCRdb, keeping productive beta chains. The sample table holds fewer than 35,000 clones, of which roughly 18% were seen once. Over 9.5% of the sample is held by the ten biggest clonotypes. Sequenced input: blood. The receptors were sampled from a female donor with papillary thyroid cancer or a benign thyroid nodule (not recorded which). Some clones in this sample may be carry-over from other donors' samples.

The chain recombines TRBV3-1 with TRBJ2-1; D is ambiguous. With 6 bases removed from V and 2 bases from J, the gap between germline ends came to 8 bases. This CDR3 contains 13 residues. Germline assignment: CDR1 LGHDT and CDR2 YNNKEL (reference sequence). CDR3 loop: CASRRSPYNEQFF. CDR3 nucleotides: TGTGCCAGCAGGCGTAGTCCCTACAATGAGCAGTTCTTC.

This clone was seen at least ten times. This chain joins TRBV18 and TRBJ2-6, with unresolved D. V was cut by 3 bases and J by 0 bases, with 9 bases left in between. This CDR3 contains 16 residues. Germline V lookup: CDR1 KGHSH, CDR2 LQKENI. CDR3 sequence (DNA): TGTGCCAGCTCACCGCGATGGGGCTCTGGGGCCAACGTCCTGACTTTC. Its translation: CASSPRWGSGANVLTF.

This clone was recorded many times. The J gene is TRBJ2-1, the V gene TRBV2; the match to TRBD1 covers 10 bases. CDR1 and CDR2 (germline): SNHLY, FYNNEI. J gave up 7 bases and V 4 bases, and 4 bases lay outside the gene matches. The CDR3 totals 14 residues. The CDR3 spells CASSAGQGRNEQFF. The CDR3 nucleotides are TGTGCCAGCAGTGCGGGACAGGGGAGAAATGAGCAGTTCTTC. Supplemented by reference TRBV2 and TRBJ2-1, the full variable domain reads EPEVTQTPSHQVTQMGQEVILRCVPISNHLYFYWYRQILGQKVEFLVSFYNNEISEKSEIFDDQFSVERPDGSNFTLKIRSTKLEDSAMYFCASSAGQGRNEQFFGPGTRLTVL.

This clone has ten or more counts. The DNA of the CDR3 is TGTGCCAGCAGCCGGGGGATGGAGACCCAGTACTTC. Amino acid sequence: CASSRGMETQYF. J is TRBJ2-5 and V is TRBV11-1, with D maybe TRBD2 (6 bases). Deletions cut 5 bases from V and 5 bases from J, with 9 bases between. Germline CDR1 is SGHAT and CDR2 is FQDESV (reference sequence). The CDR3 totals 12 residues.

In this sample, this clone turned up many times. The rearrangement links TRBV2 to TRBJ2-7; D not certain. The CDR3 has 14 amino acids. V was pared by 3 bases and J by 0 bases, with 9 bases between. Germline values: CDR1 SNHLY, CDR2 FYNNEI. The CDR3 region has the DNA TGTGCCAGCAGTGAGCAGCCAAGCTCCTACGAGCAGTACTTC. Translated: CASSEQPSSYEQYF.

This clone was detected ten times or more. The CDR3 nucleotides read TGCAGTGCTAACCCGGACGGCCCGCTTTTTGTTGAGCAGTTCTTC. Amino acid sequence: CSANPDGPLFVEQFF. The gene calls are TRBV20-1 and TRBJ2-1; no clear D gene. V was cut by 4 bases and J by 9 bases, with 22 bases left in between. There are 15 residues in the CDR3. Germline V gene data show CDR1 as DFQATT and CDR2 as SNEGSKA (reference sequence).

The rearrangement links TRBV10-1 to TRBJ2-3; D remains ambiguous. The ends were cut back, 3 bases at V and 4 bases at J, with 20 bases in the middle. CDR1 is WNHNN, CDR2 SYGVQD, per germline (reference sequence). The CDR3 is made up of 17 amino acids. The CDR3 here is CASSDLVGGRVPDTQYF. CDR3 bases: TGCGCCAGCAGTGATTTAGTCGGCGGCCGAGTCCCAGATACGCAGTATTTT.

This chain uses TRBV5-1 with TRBJ1-2; no firm D call. The V gene lost 0 bases and the J gene lost 6 bases, with 6 bases spanning the gap. The CDR3 is 12 amino acids. Germline V gene lookup returns CDR1 SGHRS and CDR2 YFSETQ. The CDR3 nucleotides are TGCGCCAGCAGCTTGGATAGGGATGGCTACACCTTC. It translates to CASSLDRDGYTF.